The rows below give T cell receptor beta chains drawn from one sample of a study of cytomegalovirus exposure and HLA in healthy donors. Profiled with immunoSEQ multiplex PCR; TCRdb holds only in-frame clones, not every one. There are roughly 190,000 clones in the sample; approximately 80% occur only once, and about 9.4% lies in the top ten. The sample taken for sequencing was PBMCs. The receptors were gathered from a woman between 45 and 60 years old in good health and CMV-seropositive. CDR3s include the opening cysteine and the closing phenylalanine or tryptophan. Each record gives: V gene, D gene, clone size, J gene, CDR3 DNA, CDR3 protein. The D gene is left open where the match is weak. Some rows have no size entry. The others give once, few or many, or a class for an expanded clone.

>TRBV10-3|TRBD1|-|TRBJ1-5
TGTGCCATCAGTGAGACAGGGGTGATCGGTCAGCCCCAGCATTTT
CAISETGVIGQPQHF
>TRBV6-6|TRBD1|once|TRBJ1-1
TGTGCCAGCAGCCGACAGGGGGCTTACCCAAACACTGAAGCTTTCTTT
CASSRQGAYPNTEAFF
>TRBV18|-|-|TRBJ1-2
TGTGCCAGCTCACCAAGCCAGGCAAACTATGGCTACACCTTC
CASSPSQANYGYTF
>TRBV4-2|TRBD2|-|TRBJ2-3
TGTGCCAGCAGCCAAGATATGGCGGGGGGTAACACAGATACGCAGTATTTT
CASSQDMAGGNTDTQYF
>TRBV19|-|-|TRBJ1-5
TGTGCCAGTACCTCGCGTGACAGCAAGAATCAGCCCCAGCATTTT
CASTSRDSKNQPQHF
>TRBV5-1|TRBD1|-|TRBJ2-7
TGCGCCAGCAGTTACGACAGGGGCTACGAGCAGTACTTC
CASSYDRGYEQYF
>TRBV2|TRBD1|-|TRBJ1-5
TGTGCCAGCCGGCCCAGGGGGAATCAGCCCCAGCATTTT
CASRPRGNQPQHF
>TRBV9|TRBD2|-|TRBJ2-7
TGTGCCAGCAGCGTAGATGCTAGCGGGCTACAGTACTTC
CASSVDASGLQYF
>TRBV28|TRBD1|-|TRBJ1-5
TGTGCCAGCACCCGGACAGGAGTAAGGGATCAGCCCCAGCATTTT
CASTRTGVRDQPQHF
>TRBV4-1|-|-|TRBJ1-1
TGCGCCAGCAGGCTGAATAAGGGGGACACTGAAGCTTTCTTT
CASRLNKGDTEAFF
>TRBV5-5|-|-|TRBJ1-1
TGTGCCAGCAGCTTGGGACAGGCTGCGAACACTGAAGCTTTCTTT
CASSLGQAANTEAFF
>TRBV28|-|-|TRBJ2-7
TGTGCCAGCAGTTTAATAGGGGAGGAAAACGAGCAGTACTTC
CASSLIGEENEQYF